These T cell receptor beta chains were read from a single sample in a study of blood T cell repertoires in COVID-19. The protocol was immunoSEQ multiplex PCR, while the TCRdb copy is restricted to in-frame clones and leaves out a portion. Counted here are about 150,000 clones, roughly 85% occurring once; the ten biggest clones make up about 4.7%. The sequenced sample was peripheral blood. These receptors were collected from a human donor in a cohort sampled during active COVID-19. Each CDR3 is given with its conserved first and last residue. D genes are given only for firm matches. Clone size, where shown, is once, few, many, or a class for clones that have expanded.

D	J	V	size	CDR3	DNA
TRBD1	TRBJ1-6	TRBV6-5	-	CASSYEGTGLGSPLHF	TGTGCCAGCAGTTACGAGGGGACAGGGCTAGGTTCACCCCTCCACTTT
-	TRBJ2-1	TRBV21-1	-	CASSKRPSGGAHEQFF	TGTGCCAGCAGCAAACGGCCTAGCGGGGGGGCCCATGAGCAGTTCTTC
TRBD2	TRBJ2-7	TRBV7-6	few	CASSLETSGRYEQYF	TGTGCCAGCAGCTTGGAAACTAGCGGGCGCTACGAGCAGTACTTC
-	TRBJ2-7	TRBV6-5	-	CASGGPYEQYF	TGTGCCAGCGGGGGCCCATACGAGCAGTACTTC
-	TRBJ2-1	TRBV7-3	-	CASSATSSRTNEQFF	TGTGCCAGCAGCGCGACTAGTTCACGTACCAATGAGCAGTTCTTC
TRBD1	TRBJ2-2	TRBV18	-	CASSVTSGTGPGELFF	TGTGCCAGCTCGGTGACGTCCGGGACAGGGCCCGGGGAGCTGTTTTTT
-	TRBJ2-1	TRBV28	once	CASSPPGTLSYNEQFF	TGTGCCAGCAGTCCACCTGGGACTCTCTCCTACAATGAGCAGTTCTTC
TRBD1	TRBJ2-7	TRBV13	-	CASSWGQGYLYEQYF	TGTGCCAGCAGCTGGGGACAGGGGTACTTGTACGAGCAGTACTTC
-	TRBJ2-7	TRBV28	-	CASNPLAPLRDEQYF	TGTGCCAGCAACCCTCTAGCGCCCCTTAGGGACGAGCAGTACTTC
-	TRBJ1-2	TRBV2	-	CASRTGDTSYGYTF	TGTGCCAGCAGGACAGGTGATACCTCCTATGGCTACACCTTC
TRBD2	TRBJ2-7	TRBV2	-	CASTRRTSGGPYEQYF	TGTGCCAGCACTCGAAGGACTAGCGGGGGGCCATACGAGCAGTACTTC
TRBD2	TRBJ2-5	TRBV5-1	-	CASSLGGRLAVKETQYF	TGCGCCAGCAGCTTGGGGGGAAGACTAGCGGTAAAAGAGACCCAGTACTTC
-	TRBJ2-1	TRBV30	-	CAWSEQGYNEQFF	TGTGCCTGGAGTGAACAGGGCTACAATGAGCAGTTCTTC
-	TRBJ1-1	TRBV6-2/TRBV6-3	-	CASSPYGDWNTEAFF	TGTGCCAGCAGCCCCTACGGAGATTGGAACACTGAAGCTTTCTTT
-	TRBJ2-4	TRBV28	-	CASSDSGVLAKNIQYF	TGTGCCAGCAGTGACTCAGGGGTCTTAGCCAAAAACATTCAGTACTTC
-	TRBJ2-7	TRBV6-5	-	CASSYSGGFTYEQYF	TGTGCCAGCAGTTACTCAGGCGGGTTTACCTACGAGCAGTACTTC
TRBD1	TRBJ1-1	TRBV6-5	-	CASSYSPGQGKAFF	TGTGCCAGCAGTTACTCCCCGGGACAGGGGAAAGCTTTCTTT
-	TRBJ2-1	TRBV6-2/TRBV6-3	-	CASSYIPLNWNEQFF	TGTGCCAGCAGTTACATTCCCCTAAATTGGAATGAGCAGTTCTTC
TRBD1	TRBJ1-2	TRBV7-2	-	CASSSGQGNPNYGYTF	TGTGCCAGCAGCTCGGGACAGGGGAATCCTAACTATGGCTACACCTTC
TRBD1	TRBJ1-1	TRBV19	-	CASTELGTGIRRTEAFF	TGTGCCAGTACCGAACTCGGGACAGGGATAAGGAGGACTGAAGCTTTCTTT
-	TRBJ1-2	TRBV16	few	CASSQSRGQVNGYTF	TGTGCCAGCAGCCAATCGCGCGGGCAGGTTAATGGCTACACCTTC
TRBD1	TRBJ2-7	TRBV28	-	CASSPGQGTEQYF	TGTGCCAGCAGTCCAGGACAGGGAACCGAGCAGTACTTC
TRBD2	TRBJ2-3	TRBV2	-	CASRRTSGAADTQYF	TGTGCCAGCAGACGGACTAGCGGGGCGGCAGATACGCAGTATTTT
TRBD1	TRBJ1-1	TRBV28	-	CASSLWGRQGAEAFF	TGTGCCAGCAGTTTATGGGGAAGACAGGGAGCTGAAGCTTTCTTT
TRBD2	TRBJ2-2	TRBV7-8	-	CASISGGRGTGELFF	TGTGCCAGCATTAGCGGGGGGCGGGGCACCGGGGAGCTGTTTTTT
TRBD2	TRBJ2-7	TRBV5-1	-	CASSLNLLAGANSYEQYF	TGCGCCAGCAGCTTGAACTTACTAGCGGGTGCCAACTCCTACGAGCAGTACTTC